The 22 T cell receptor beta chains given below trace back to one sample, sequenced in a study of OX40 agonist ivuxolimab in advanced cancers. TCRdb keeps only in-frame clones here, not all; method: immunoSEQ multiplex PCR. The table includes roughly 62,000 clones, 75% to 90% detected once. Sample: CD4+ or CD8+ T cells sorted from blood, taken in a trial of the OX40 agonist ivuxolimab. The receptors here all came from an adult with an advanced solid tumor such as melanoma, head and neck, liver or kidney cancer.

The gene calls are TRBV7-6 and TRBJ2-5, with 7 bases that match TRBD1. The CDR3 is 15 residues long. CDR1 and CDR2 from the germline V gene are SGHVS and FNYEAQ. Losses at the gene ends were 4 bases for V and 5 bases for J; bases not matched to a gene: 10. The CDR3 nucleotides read TGTGCCAGCAGCTCGAACAGGGGAGTTAGGGAGACCCAGTACTTC. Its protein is CASSSNRGVRETQYF.

As DNA, the CDR3 is TGTGCCAGCAGTTTCAGGGAAGCCTACGAGCAGTACTTC. It translates to CASSFREAYEQYF. J is TRBJ2-7 and V is TRBV2; D is perhaps TRBD1 (5 bases). Germline-derived CDR1 and CDR2 are SNHLY and FYNNEI. The CDR3 loop spans 13 amino acids. Between the trimmed V and J ends, which lost 5 bases and 2 bases, there was a span of 10 bases.

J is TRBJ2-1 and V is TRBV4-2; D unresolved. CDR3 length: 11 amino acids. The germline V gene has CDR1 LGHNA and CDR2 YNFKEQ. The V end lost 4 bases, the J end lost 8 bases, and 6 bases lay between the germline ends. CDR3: CASSPGDEQFF. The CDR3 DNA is TGTGCCAGCAGCCCCGGCGATGAGCAGTTCTTC.

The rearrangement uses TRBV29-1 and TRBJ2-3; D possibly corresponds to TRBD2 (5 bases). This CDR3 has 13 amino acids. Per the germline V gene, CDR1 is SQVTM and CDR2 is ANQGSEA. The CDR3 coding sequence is TGCAGTGCCAGAGGCGGGAGCACAGATACGCAGTATTTT. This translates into CSARGGSTDTQYF.

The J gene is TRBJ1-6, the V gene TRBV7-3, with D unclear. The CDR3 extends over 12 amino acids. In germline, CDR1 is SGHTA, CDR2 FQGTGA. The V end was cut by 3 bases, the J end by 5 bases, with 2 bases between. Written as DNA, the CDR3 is TGTGCCAGCAGCTTTAATAATTCACCCCTCCACTTT. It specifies CASSFNNSPLHF.

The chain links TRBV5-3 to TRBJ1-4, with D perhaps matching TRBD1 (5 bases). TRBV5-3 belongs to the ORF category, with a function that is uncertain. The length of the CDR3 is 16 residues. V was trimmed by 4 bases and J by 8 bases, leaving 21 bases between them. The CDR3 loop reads CARSHRDPSQDEKLFF. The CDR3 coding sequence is TGTGCCAGAAGCCACCGGGACCCCTCACAGGACGAAAAACTGTTTTTT.

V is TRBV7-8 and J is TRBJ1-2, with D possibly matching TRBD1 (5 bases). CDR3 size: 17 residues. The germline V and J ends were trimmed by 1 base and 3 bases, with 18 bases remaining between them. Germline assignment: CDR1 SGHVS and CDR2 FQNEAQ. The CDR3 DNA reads TGTGCCAGCAGCTTAGGGGGGAGTTCTCAGCCTCACTATGGCTACACCTTC. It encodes CASSLGGSSQPHYGYTF. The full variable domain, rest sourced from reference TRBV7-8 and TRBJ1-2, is GAGVSQSPRYKVAKRGQDVALRCDPISGHVSLFWYQQALGQGPEFLTYFQNEAQLDKSGLPSDRFFAERPEGSVSTLKIQRTQQEDSAVYLCASSLGGSSQPHYGYTFGSGTRLTVV.

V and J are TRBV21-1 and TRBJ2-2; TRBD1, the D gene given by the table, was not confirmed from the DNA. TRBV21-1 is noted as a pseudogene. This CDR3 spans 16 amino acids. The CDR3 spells CASLRGQGARTGELFF. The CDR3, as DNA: TGTGCCAGCCTAAGGGGACAGGGGGCTCGCACCGGGGAGCTGTTTTTT.

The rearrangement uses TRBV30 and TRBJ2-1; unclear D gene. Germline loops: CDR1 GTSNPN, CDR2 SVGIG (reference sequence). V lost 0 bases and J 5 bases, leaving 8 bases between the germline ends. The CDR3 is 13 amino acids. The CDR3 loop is CAWSVYVNNEQFF. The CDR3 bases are TGTGCCTGGAGTGTATATGTGAACAATGAGCAGTTCTTC.

Written as DNA, the CDR3 is TGTGCCAGCAGCTTATACCCTGACGGATCCTACGAGCAGTACTTC. Translated, it gives CASSLYPDGSYEQYF. J is TRBJ2-7 and V is TRBV13; no clear D. CDR3 length: 15 amino acids. Germline V lookup: CDR1 PRHDT, CDR2 FYEKMQ (reference sequence). V gave up 2 bases and J gave up 1 base, with 12 bases separating them. The complete variable domain, with remaining parts taken from reference TRBV13 and TRBJ2-7, reads AAGVIQSPRHLIKEKRETATLKCYPIPRHDTVYWYQQGPGQDPQFLISFYEKMQSDKGSIPDRFSAQQFSDYHSELNMSSLELGDSALYFCASSLYPDGSYEQYFGPGTRLTVT.

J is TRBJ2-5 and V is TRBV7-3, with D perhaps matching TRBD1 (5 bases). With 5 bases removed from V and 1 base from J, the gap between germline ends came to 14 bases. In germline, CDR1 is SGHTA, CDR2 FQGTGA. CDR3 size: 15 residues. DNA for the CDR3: TGTGCCAGCAGCCGAACAGGTGGCCCCCAAGAGACCCAGTACTTC. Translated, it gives CASSRTGGPQETQYF.

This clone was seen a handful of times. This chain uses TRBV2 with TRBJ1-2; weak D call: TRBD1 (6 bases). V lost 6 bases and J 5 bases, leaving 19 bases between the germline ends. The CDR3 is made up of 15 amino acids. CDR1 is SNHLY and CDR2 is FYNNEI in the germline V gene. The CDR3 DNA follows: TGTGCCAGCAGCCCCACCTTAACAGGGTCTTATGGCTACACCTTC. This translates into CASSPTLTGSYGYTF.

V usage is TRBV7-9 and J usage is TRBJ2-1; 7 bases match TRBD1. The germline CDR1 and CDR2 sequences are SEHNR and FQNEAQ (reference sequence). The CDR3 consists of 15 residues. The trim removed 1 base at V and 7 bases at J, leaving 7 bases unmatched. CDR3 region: CASSLELQGVNEQFF. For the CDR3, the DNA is TGTGCCAGCAGCTTAGAGCTCCAGGGGGTGAATGAGCAGTTCTTC.

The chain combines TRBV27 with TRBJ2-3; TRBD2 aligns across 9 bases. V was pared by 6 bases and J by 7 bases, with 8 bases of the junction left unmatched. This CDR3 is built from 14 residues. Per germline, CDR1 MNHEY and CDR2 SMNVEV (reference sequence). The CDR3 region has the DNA TGTGCCAGCAGACAGACTAGCGGAACGTATACGCAGTATTTT. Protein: CASRQTSGTYTQYF.

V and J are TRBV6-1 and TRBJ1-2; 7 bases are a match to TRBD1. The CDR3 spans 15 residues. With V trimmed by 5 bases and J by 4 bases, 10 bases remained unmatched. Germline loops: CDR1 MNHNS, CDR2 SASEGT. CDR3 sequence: CASSPTGDDVYGYTF. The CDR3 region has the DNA TGTGCCAGCAGTCCCACAGGGGATGACGTCTATGGCTACACCTTC.

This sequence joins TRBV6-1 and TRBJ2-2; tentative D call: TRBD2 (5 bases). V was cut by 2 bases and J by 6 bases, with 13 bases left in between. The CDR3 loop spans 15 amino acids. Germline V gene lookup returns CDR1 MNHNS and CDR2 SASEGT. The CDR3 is CASSELAGLPGELFF. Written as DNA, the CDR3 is TGTGCCAGCAGTGAACTAGCAGGACTCCCCGGGGAGCTGTTTTTT.

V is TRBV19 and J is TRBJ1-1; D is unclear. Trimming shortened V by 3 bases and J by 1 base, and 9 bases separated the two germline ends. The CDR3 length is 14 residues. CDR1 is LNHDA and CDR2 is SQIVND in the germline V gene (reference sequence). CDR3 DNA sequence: TGTGCCAGTAGTATCGGGCCTCCGAACACTGAAGCTTTCTTT. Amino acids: CASSIGPPNTEAFF.

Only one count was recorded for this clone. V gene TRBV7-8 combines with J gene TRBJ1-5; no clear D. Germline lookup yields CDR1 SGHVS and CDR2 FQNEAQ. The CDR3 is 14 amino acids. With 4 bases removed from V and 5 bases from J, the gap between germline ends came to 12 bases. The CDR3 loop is CASSSAGWDQPQHF. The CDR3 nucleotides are TGTGCCAGCAGCTCCGCAGGTTGGGATCAGCCCCAGCATTTT.

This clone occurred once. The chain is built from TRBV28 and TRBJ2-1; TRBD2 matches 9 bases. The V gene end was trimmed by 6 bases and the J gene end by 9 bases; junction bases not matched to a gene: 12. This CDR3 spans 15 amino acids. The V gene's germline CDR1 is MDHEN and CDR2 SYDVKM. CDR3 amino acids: CASSSISGRVAEQFF. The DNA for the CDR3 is TGTGCCAGCAGCTCAATTAGCGGGAGAGTAGCTGAGCAGTTCTTC. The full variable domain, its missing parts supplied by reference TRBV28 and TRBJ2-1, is DVKVTQSSRYLVKRTGEKVFLECVQDMDHENMFWYRQDPGLGLRLIYFSYDVKMKEKGDIPEGYSVSREKKERFSLILESASTNQTSMYLCASSSISGRVAEQFFGPGTRLTVL.

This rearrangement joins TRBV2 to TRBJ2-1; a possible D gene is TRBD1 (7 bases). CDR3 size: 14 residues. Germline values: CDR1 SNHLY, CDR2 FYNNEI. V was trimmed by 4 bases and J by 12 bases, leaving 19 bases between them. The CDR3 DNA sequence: TGTGCCAGCAGTGGGGGGGACAGACATCTAGGGCAGTTCTTC. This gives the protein CASSGGDRHLGQFF.

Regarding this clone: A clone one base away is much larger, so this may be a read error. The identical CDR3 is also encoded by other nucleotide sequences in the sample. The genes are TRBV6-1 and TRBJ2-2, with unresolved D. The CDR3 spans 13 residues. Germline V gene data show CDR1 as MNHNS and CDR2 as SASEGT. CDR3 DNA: TGTGCCAGCAAAGCCATCAACACCGGAGAGCTGTTTTTT. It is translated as CASKAINTGELFF.

CDR3 in amino acids: CASSLSPQGYGELFF. CDR3 nucleotides: TGTGCCAGCAGTTTATCCCCACAGGGTTACGGGGAGCTGTTTTTT. This chain connects TRBV27 to TRBJ2-2; D might be TRBD1 (6 bases). V lost 0 bases to trimming and J lost 7 bases, with 12 bases between them. This CDR3 has 15 amino acids. CDR1 is MNHEY, CDR2 SMNVEV, per germline (reference sequence).